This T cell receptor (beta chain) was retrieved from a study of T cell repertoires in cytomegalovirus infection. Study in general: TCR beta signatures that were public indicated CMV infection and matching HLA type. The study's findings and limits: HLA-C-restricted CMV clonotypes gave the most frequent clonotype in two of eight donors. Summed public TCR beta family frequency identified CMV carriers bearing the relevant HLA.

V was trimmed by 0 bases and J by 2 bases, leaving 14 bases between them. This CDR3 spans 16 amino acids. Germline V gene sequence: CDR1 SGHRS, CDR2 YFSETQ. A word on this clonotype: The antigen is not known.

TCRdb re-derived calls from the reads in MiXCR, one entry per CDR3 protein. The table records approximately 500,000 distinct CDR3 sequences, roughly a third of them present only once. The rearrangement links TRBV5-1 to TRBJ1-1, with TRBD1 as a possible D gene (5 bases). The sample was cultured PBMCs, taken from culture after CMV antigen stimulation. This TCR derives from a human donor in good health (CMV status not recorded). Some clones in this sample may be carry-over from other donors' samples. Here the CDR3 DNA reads TGCGCCAGCAGCTTGGCCCCGGTAGGGGTTAACACTGAAGCTTTCTTT. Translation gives CASSLAPVGVNTEAFF.